The T cell receptor beta chain described here comes from a study of response to subunit inactivated influenza vaccine. The study, taken as a whole, reports: After each seasonal influenza vaccination, few new T cells are recruited, the authors suggested.

The CDR3 runs 15 residues. After removal of 5 bases from V and 7 bases from J, the junction contained 11 bases not matched to a gene. Each CDR3 protein is one row after TCRdb ran MiXCR on the RT-PCR reads. The sample records hundreds of thousands of distinct CDR3 sequences, 10% to 15% being singletons. This clonotype was seen a handful of times. What it binds is unknown. The sample here was PBMCs from blood, taken on the day of vaccination. The receptor was isolated from a man aged 50-60 years who received an inactivated influenza vaccine. The rearrangement joins TRBV12-3 or TRBV12-4 to TRBJ1-2, with 9 positions matching TRBD1. Here the CDR3 DNA reads TGTGCCAGCAGTCCCAAGACAGGGGGATTTTCTGGCTACACCTTC. Its translation is CASSPKTGGFSGYTF.